This passage covers 32 T cell receptor beta chains from one sample sequenced in a study of blood T cell repertoires in COVID-19 (dated by TCRdb to 2018 to 2021). The library relied on the immunoSEQ multiplex PCR assay. TCRdb obtained this table from immuneACCESS and retained in-frame rearrangements with V and J assigned. These tables miss some clones; where compared with another copy, unresolved V genes account for less than half of the shortfall, and the remainder is unexplained. This sample holds approximately 110,000 clones; around 88% were observed only once. The ten largest clones represent 0.88% of the sample. The material sequenced was peripheral blood. The receptors here all came from a woman aged 45-65 years with active or convalescent COVID-19.

The chain is built from TRBV4-3 and TRBJ2-3; 8 bases line up with TRBD2. CDR3 size: 17 residues. Germline CDR1 reads LGHNA; CDR2 reads YSLEER. Trimming cost V 1 base and J 5 bases; bases outside gene matches: 11. The chain's CDR3 is CASSQGSGRARVDTQYF. CDR3 coding DNA: TGCGCCAGCAGCCAAGGGAGCGGGAGAGCCCGTGTAGATACGCAGTATTTT.

This chain links TRBV28 with TRBJ2-1; TRBD2 aligns across 9 bases. The CDR3 loop spans 16 amino acids. With 5 bases clipped from V and 9 bases from J, the junction kept 14 bases outside the gene matches. Germline V gives CDR1 MDHEN, CDR2 SYDVKM. The CDR3 loop reads CASSRLAGAPSGEQFF. The CDR3 coding sequence is TGTGCCAGCAGTAGGTTAGCGGGAGCTCCATCCGGTGAGCAGTTCTTC.

This clone was recorded only once. J is TRBJ2-2 and V is TRBV5-4, with TRBD2 identical over 9 bases. The V gene end was trimmed by 4 bases and the J gene end by 1 base; junction bases not matched to a gene: 5. CDR1 and CDR2 (germline): SGHNT, YYREEE (reference sequence). CDR3 length: 16 residues. The CDR3 DNA sequence: TGTGCCAGCAGCACGACTAGCGGCAGGAACACCGGGGAGCTGTTTTTT. This encodes CASSTTSGRNTGELFF.

In nucleotides, the CDR3 is TGTGCCAGCAGCTTAGACAGGGCGGACTGGGGCTACAATGAGCAGTTCTTC. Protein product: CASSLDRADWGYNEQFF. The V and J genes are TRBV7-9 and TRBJ2-1, with a weak D call TRBD1 (6 bases). V shed 1 base and J shed 3 bases, with 16 bases lying between them. The CDR3 contains 17 residues. From germline, CDR1 is SEHNR and CDR2 FQNEAQ (reference sequence).

This chain uses TRBV27 with TRBJ2-3; TRBD2 agrees at 16 bases. This CDR3 comprises 19 residues. Germline CDR1 is MNHEY and CDR2 is SMNVEV (reference sequence). The V and J ends lost 6 bases and 0 bases, in that order; junction bases with no gene match: 9. The CDR3 DNA follows: TGTGCCAGCAGCCGCCCTGGGACTAGCGGGAGGGTGAGCACAGATACGCAGTATTTT. Translation gives CASSRPGTSGRVSTDTQYF.

The chain links TRBV27 to TRBJ2-2; D unclear. Germline V lookup: CDR1 MNHEY, CDR2 SMNVEV (reference sequence). The length of the CDR3 is 11 residues. The V end lost 8 bases, the J end lost 4 bases, and 5 bases lay between the germline ends. The CDR3: CASRLTGELFF. CDR3 sequence (DNA): TGTGCCAGCCGACTCACCGGGGAGCTGTTTTTT.

The rearrangement joins TRBV15 to TRBJ2-3; possible D gene TRBD1, 5 bases. The CDR3 sequence is 14 residues long. V lost 11 bases and J lost 2, with 17 bases in between. Germline-derived CDR1 and CDR2 are LNHNV and YYDKDF (reference sequence). DNA of the CDR3: TGTGCCCTGGGGAAGGGGCCAGACACAGATACGCAGTATTTT. Its translation is CALGKGPDTDTQYF. The variable domain in full, completed from reference TRBV15 and TRBJ2-3, reads DAMVIQNPRYQVTQFGKPVTLSCSQTLNHNVMYWYQQKSSQAPKLLFHYYDKDFNNEADTPDNFQSRRPNTSFCFLDIRSPGLGDTAMYLCALGKGPDTDTQYFGPGTRLTVL.

The V gene is TRBV28, the J gene TRBJ1-1; 8 bases align to TRBD1. The CDR3 is 16 residues long. V lost 5 bases and J lost 1; bases outside the gene matches: 9. CDR1 MDHEN and CDR2 SYDVKM come from the germline V gene. CDR3 protein: CASSRPRGLGNTEAFF. CDR3 nucleotide sequence: TGTGCCAGCAGTCGCCCCAGGGGGCTCGGGAACACTGAAGCTTTCTTT.

The rearrangement joins TRBV19 to TRBJ2-7; 7 bases map to TRBD1. The CDR3 is 17 amino acids. Losses at the gene ends were 3 bases for V and 7 bases for J; bases not matched to a gene: 18. Germline V CDR1 and CDR2: LNHDA, SQIVND (reference sequence). The DNA of the CDR3 is TGTGCCAGTAGTATGGCCCCTCGAGCAGGGGGACCGCAGGAGCAGTACTTC. Encoded protein: CASSMAPRAGGPQEQYF.

This clone appeared a single time. The J gene is TRBJ1-1, the V gene TRBV30; no firm D call. The CDR3 is made up of 13 amino acids. Deletions cut 5 bases from V and 3 bases from J, with 13 bases between. The germline V gene encodes CDR1 GTSNPN and CDR2 SVGIG (reference sequence). CDR3 in amino acids: CAWSVEADTEAFF. The CDR3 region has the DNA TGTGCCTGGTCGGTCGAGGCGGACACTGAAGCTTTCTTT.

The V call is TRBV28, the J call TRBJ2-7; TRBD1 matches at 9 bases. This CDR3 comprises 13 residues. V lost 6 bases and J lost 2; bases outside the gene matches: 2. Germline loops: CDR1 MDHEN, CDR2 SYDVKM. The CDR3 here is CASRGQGAYEQYF. The CDR3 nucleotides are TGTGCCAGCAGGGGACAGGGTGCCTACGAGCAGTACTTC.

The V and J genes are TRBV27 and TRBJ1-5; no clear D. The germline V and J ends were trimmed by 3 bases and 4 bases, with 7 bases remaining between them. The CDR3 loop spans 13 amino acids. CDR1 is MNHEY, CDR2 SMNVEV, per germline (reference sequence). The CDR3 nucleotides are TGTGCCAGCAGTTTGGTCGGGAATCAGCCCCAGCATTTT. It specifies CASSLVGNQPQHF.

The chain joins TRBV3-1 (or the pseudogene TRBV3-2) to TRBJ1-2, with 11 bases matching TRBD1. V shed 6 bases, J shed 3 bases, and the junction held 15 bases outside the gene matches. The CDR3 has 18 amino acids. Germline V gene data show CDR1 as LGHDT and CDR2 as YNNKEL (reference sequence). The CDR3 DNA follows: TGTGCCAGCAGACGGCCCCCCCGGGACAGGGGGTCCGACTATGGCTACACCTTC. Its translation: CASRRPPRDRGSDYGYTF.

CDR3 in amino acids: CASSRAGGPGTGELFF. The CDR3 coding sequence is TGTGCCAGCAGCCGAGCGGGAGGGCCGGGCACCGGGGAGCTGTTTTTT. J is TRBJ2-2 and V is TRBV4-2; 10 bases map to TRBD2. This CDR3 contains 16 residues. CDR1 is LGHNA and CDR2 is YNFKEQ in the germline V gene. Trimming at V came to 4 bases and at J to 4 bases, leaving 6 bases not matched to a gene.

In this sample, this clone turned up once. This chain uses TRBV28 with TRBJ1-2; TRBD1 matches at 7 bases. The CDR3 sequence is 17 residues long. Looked up from germline, CDR1 is MDHEN and CDR2 is SYDVKM. J lost 0 bases, V lost 5 bases, and 12 bases had no gene match. Here the CDR3 reads CASSILFGQDPNYGYTF. In DNA, the CDR3 is TGTGCCAGCAGTATTCTCTTTGGACAGGACCCTAACTATGGCTACACCTTC.

CDR3 residues: CASSRITMGPEQYF. The CDR3 bases are TGCGCCAGCAGCCGGATTACGATGGGGCCGGAGCAGTACTTC. The V call is TRBV4-1, the J call TRBJ2-7; D might be TRBD1 (5 bases). The V gene's germline CDR1 is MGHRA and CDR2 YSYEKL. The CDR3 is made up of 14 amino acids. V was cut by 4 bases and J by 7 bases, with 17 bases left in between.

The chain employs TRBV29-1 and TRBJ2-1; 7 nucleotides line up with TRBD2. J lost 0 bases, V lost 5 bases, and 4 bases had no gene match. This CDR3 is built from 14 residues. Germline assignment: CDR1 SQVTM and CDR2 ANQGSEA. CDR3 residues: CSVLADLSYNEQFF. The CDR3 DNA reads TGCAGCGTTCTAGCGGACCTCTCCTACAATGAGCAGTTCTTC.

V is TRBV21-1 and J is TRBJ2-5; no check of the table's D call, TRBD2, against the DNA was made. TRBV21-1 is marked as a pseudogene. The CDR3 is 8 amino acids. CDR3 sequence: CAKAAQYF. The CDR3 nucleotides read TGTGCAAAGGCGGCCCAGTACTTC.

The gene calls are TRBV18 and TRBJ2-7, with D perhaps TRBD2 (6 bases). V was trimmed by 3 bases and J by 2 bases, leaving 11 bases between them. Germline V gene sequence: CDR1 KGHSH, CDR2 LQKENI. There are 14 residues in the CDR3. The chain's CDR3 is CASSPLLAAYEQYF. In DNA, the CDR3 is TGTGCCAGCTCACCCCTACTAGCCGCCTACGAGCAGTACTTC. The whole variable domain, filled in from reference TRBV18 and TRBJ2-7, reads NAGVMQNPRHLVRRRGQEARLRCSPMKGHSHVYWYRQLPEEGLKFMVYLQKENIIDESGMPKERFSAEFPKEGPSILRIQQVVRGDSAAYFCASSPLLAAYEQYFGPGTRLTVT.

The chain joins TRBV5-1 to TRBJ2-2; D call uncertain. The CDR3 sequence is 16 residues long. The germline V gene has CDR1 SGHRS and CDR2 YFSETQ. V was pared by 0 bases and J by 2 bases, with 11 bases between. In DNA, the CDR3 is TGCGCCAGCAGCTTGGAACAACTACTTAACACCGGGGAGCTGTTTTTT. This codes for CASSLEQLLNTGELFF.

V and J are TRBV28 and TRBJ2-2; tentatively, D is TRBD1 (5 bases). This CDR3 contains 15 residues. Germline-derived CDR1 and CDR2 are MDHEN and SYDVKM. V lost 6 bases, J lost 0 bases, and 11 bases lay in between. The CDR3 spells CASRRQKANTGELFF. The CDR3 nucleotides are TGTGCCAGCAGAAGACAGAAGGCGAACACCGGGGAGCTGTTTTTT.

The chain carries TRBV21-1 and TRBJ2-5; no check of the table's D call, TRBD1, against the DNA was made. TRBV21-1 is an annotated pseudogene. The CDR3 extends over 16 amino acids. CDR3 loop: CASAGQGVFPEETQYF. Here the CDR3 DNA reads TGTGCCAGCGCAGGACAGGGTGTTTTTCCGGAAGAGACCCAGTACTTC.

The genes are TRBV15 and TRBJ1-6; D is unresolved. The CDR3 has 16 amino acids. V was cut by 0 bases and J by 10 bases, with 16 bases left in between. The V gene's germline CDR1 is LNHNV and CDR2 YYDKDF (reference sequence). In DNA form, the CDR3 reads TGTGCCACCAGCAGAGATCTGCCCGGGTCTAGGTCACCCCTCCACTTT. Translation: CATSRDLPGSRSPLHF.

V gene TRBV9 combines with J gene TRBJ2-3; TRBD1 matches at 9 bases. The V and J ends lost 2 bases and 6 bases, in that order; junction bases with no gene match: 7. Looked up from germline, CDR1 is SGDLS and CDR2 is YYNGEE. This CDR3 contains 15 residues. The chain's CDR3 is CASSVKGQGWDTQYF. The DNA for the CDR3 is TGTGCCAGCAGCGTCAAGGGACAGGGATGGGATACGCAGTATTTT.

This clone showed up just once. The genes are TRBV18 and TRBJ1-1; 9 positions match TRBD1. J lost 8 bases, V lost 3 bases, and 4 bases had no gene match. This CDR3 has 13 amino acids. Germline assignment: CDR1 KGHSH and CDR2 LQKENI. DNA for the CDR3: TGTGCCAGCTCACCGGGGACAGGGAACGAAGCTTTCTTT. As protein: CASSPGTGNEAFF.

This clone has only one observation. The chain links TRBV6-5 to TRBJ1-2, with 9 bases lining up with TRBD1. Looked up from germline, CDR1 is MNHEY and CDR2 is SVGAGI. V shed 0 bases, J shed 4 bases, and the junction held 3 bases outside the gene matches. This CDR3 has 15 amino acids. CDR3 sequence reads: CASSYSGTGSYGYTF. The CDR3 DNA reads as TGTGCCAGCAGTTACTCGGGGACAGGGTCCTATGGCTACACCTTC.

This clone was recorded only once. This chain joins TRBV7-2 and TRBJ1-1; D ambiguous. The CDR3 totals 13 residues. V shed 5 bases and J shed 0 bases, with 7 bases lying between them. Per germline, CDR1 SGHTA and CDR2 FQGNSA. In DNA, the CDR3 is TGTGCCAGCAGCCGTCCAGTGAACACTGAAGCTTTCTTT. As protein: CASSRPVNTEAFF.

The chain couples TRBV3-1 (or the pseudogene TRBV3-2) to TRBJ1-1; unclear D gene. Germline loops: CDR1 LGHDT, CDR2 YNNKEL (reference sequence). The germline V and J ends were trimmed by 1 base and 5 bases, with 11 bases remaining between them. This CDR3 is 14 amino acids long. The CDR3 is CASSQGGRRTEAFF. CDR3 nucleotides: TGTGCCAGCAGCCAAGGGGGTCGGAGGACTGAAGCTTTCTTT.

The chain combines TRBV6-5 with TRBJ2-1, with D perhaps matching TRBD2 (6 bases). CDR3 size: 11 residues. V was shortened by 9 bases and J by 4 bases, with 7 bases between the two germline ends. Germline V gene lookup returns CDR1 MNHEY and CDR2 SVGAGI. The CDR3 sequence: CASREYNEQFF. In DNA form, the CDR3 reads TGTGCCAGTCGGGAGTACAATGAGCAGTTCTTC.

The chain employs TRBV4-1 and TRBJ2-1; TRBD2 aligns across 9 bases. J lost 7 bases, V lost 1 base, and 11 bases had no gene match. CDR3 length equals 17 residues. Germline V gene lookup returns CDR1 MGHRA and CDR2 YSYEKL. The CDR3 bases are TGCGCCAGCAGCCAAGGAGGTAGCGGGAGATGGGGTAATGAGCAGTTCTTC. Its translation is CASSQGGSGRWGNEQFF.

The chain employs TRBV7-2 and TRBJ1-2, with D unresolved. CDR3 length equals 14 residues. V gave up 5 bases and J gave up 3 bases, with 13 bases separating them. Germline CDR1 and CDR2: SGHTA and FQGNSA. CDR3 DNA sequence: TGTGCCAGCAGCAGCGGAGGTATTTACTATGGCTACACCTTC. This encodes CASSSGGIYYGYTF.

The gene calls are TRBV24-1 and TRBJ2-1; perhaps TRBD1 as D (5 bases). The CDR3 has 12 residues. Trimming took off 9 bases at V and 5 bases at J, with 10 bases between the two ends. Germline CDR1 KGHDR, CDR2 SFDVKD. Here the CDR3 DNA reads TGTGCCACCTCGCTGGGGCACAATGAGCAGTTCTTC. Amino acid sequence: CATSLGHNEQFF.